A single sample is the source of the 14 T cell receptor beta chains below, sequenced in a study of T-cell reconstitution after alpha-beta-depleted transplantation in children. A library of TCRbeta sequences, prepared with unique molecular identifiers, was generated. TCRdb ran MiXCR on the PCR reads and lists one entry per CDR3 protein. The profile shows around 60,000 distinct CDR3 sequences, 40% to 45% of them singletons. This material consisted of PBMCs, mostly from graft donor cells, taken 360 days after TCRalphabeta/CD19-depleted stem cell transplant. The receptors here all came from a male patient aged 10-17 years who had a stem cell transplant for acute lymphoblastic leukemia, so the T cells may come from the graft donor.

The V and J genes are TRBV5-1 and TRBJ2-1; a possible D gene is TRBD2 (7 bases). The V gene lost 0 bases and the J gene lost 4 bases, with 20 bases spanning the gap. Germline lookup yields CDR1 SGHRS and CDR2 YFSETQ. The CDR3 is made up of 18 amino acids. CDR3 DNA sequence: TGCGCCAGCAGCTTGGGCACCCTAGGGGGAGGGCCTTACAATGAGCAGTTCTTC. This translates into CASSLGTLGGGPYNEQFF.

The genes are TRBV4-3 and TRBJ2-1, with 13 bases matching TRBD2. Per germline, CDR1 LGHNA and CDR2 YSLEER. V dropped 3 bases and J dropped 6; count of bases not matched to a gene: 11. The CDR3 is 18 amino acids. CDR3: CASSQTPGGLAGRNEQFF. The CDR3 DNA is TGCGCCAGCAGCCAGACCCCAGGGGGACTAGCGGGGCGCAATGAGCAGTTCTTC.

This chain joins TRBV3-1 and TRBJ1-1, with D hard to call. V was clipped by 5 bases and J by 3 bases, with 10 bases between them. CDR1 is LGHDT and CDR2 is YNNKEL in the germline V gene (reference sequence). The CDR3 runs 13 residues. CDR3 DNA sequence: TGTGCCAGCAGCTCGACACCCGACACTGAAGCTTTCTTT. It is translated as CASSSTPDTEAFF.

This clonotype has a count of ten or more. This chain uses TRBV24-1 with TRBJ2-3, with 9 nucleotides matching TRBD1. Germline CDR1 is KGHDR and CDR2 is SFDVKD. With 10 bases clipped from V and 3 bases from J, the junction kept 1 base outside the gene matches. CDR3 length: 12 amino acids. The CDR3 nucleotides read TGTGCCACAGGGACAGGGACAGATACGCAGTATTTT. Translation: CATGTGTDTQYF.

The V and J genes are TRBV12-3 or TRBV12-4 and TRBJ2-1; D is perhaps TRBD2 (5 bases). V gave up 3 bases and J gave up 7 bases, with 16 bases separating them. CDR3 length: 15 residues. The CDR3 nucleotides read TGTGCCAGCAGTTTGGATTTGAGGGTCAAGAATGAGCAGTTCTTC. Translating it yields CASSLDLRVKNEQFF.

This chain joins TRBV6-1 and TRBJ2-5, with 7 bases fitting TRBD1. The germline V gene has CDR1 MNHNS and CDR2 SASEGT. Germline trimming cut 3 bases from V and 5 bases from J; bases unmatched to any gene: 9. CDR3 length equals 15 residues. CDR3 coding DNA: TGTGCCAGCAGTGAGGGATACAGGGGCCCGGAGACCCAGTACTTC. Protein sequence: CASSEGYRGPETQYF.

In its sample, this clonotype was seen many times. The V and J genes are TRBV5-1 and TRBJ2-3; D may be TRBD1 or TRBD2 (5 bases each). V lost 3 bases, J lost 2 bases, and 7 bases lay in between. The V gene's germline CDR1 is SGHRS and CDR2 YFSETQ. This CDR3 spans 13 amino acids. The chain's CDR3 is CASSWDDTDTQYF. The DNA for the CDR3 is TGCGCCAGCAGCTGGGACGACACAGATACGCAGTATTTT.

The chain carries TRBV20-1 and TRBJ2-5; TRBD2 aligns across 7 bases. Per germline, CDR1 DFQATT and CDR2 SNEGSKA (reference sequence). CDR3 length: 13 amino acids. V gave up 6 bases and J gave up 0 bases; unmatched junction bases: 4. The CDR3 protein is CSATGTNQETQYF. The CDR3 DNA follows: TGCAGTGCCACCGGGACTAACCAAGAGACCCAGTACTTC.

The chain has TRBV27 and TRBJ2-7; no reliable D call. Trimming took 2 bases from V and 0 from J, leaving 8 bases between them. CDR1 and CDR2 (germline): MNHEY, SMNVEV (reference sequence). The CDR3 extends over 14 amino acids. Here the CDR3 reads CASSLGQNSYEQYF. CDR3 bases: TGTGCCAGCAGTTTAGGGCAAAACTCCTACGAGCAGTACTTC.

The rearrangement joins TRBV20-1 to TRBJ1-1, with unresolved D. The CDR3 loop spans 14 amino acids. The germline CDR1 and CDR2 sequences are DFQATT and SNEGSKA (reference sequence). V was cut by 3 bases and J by 4 bases, with 15 bases left in between. The CDR3 DNA reads as TGCAGTGCTAGTTTTATGGGGTTCCCCACTGAAGCTTTCTTT. Residues: CSASFMGFPTEAFF.

This clonotype occurred a few times. V and J are TRBV7-9 and TRBJ2-7; D remains ambiguous. The V and J ends lost 5 bases and 1 base respectively, with 15 bases between them. Germline V gene sequence: CDR1 SEHNR, CDR2 FQNEAQ (reference sequence). The CDR3 spans 15 residues. This CDR3 is CASSPDLGESYEQYF. In DNA form, the CDR3 reads TGTGCCAGCAGCCCGGACCTGGGCGAGTCCTACGAGCAGTACTTC.

This chain links TRBV5-5 with TRBJ2-5; the D gene is possibly TRBD1 (5 bases). Germline CDR1 reads SGHKS; CDR2 reads YYEKEE (reference sequence). The V end lost 4 bases, the J end lost 3 bases, and 10 bases lay between the germline ends. There are 13 residues in the CDR3. CDR3 in DNA: TGTGCCAGCAGCCCTTGGACAAAAGAGACCCAGTACTTC. Translation gives CASSPWTKETQYF. Supplemented by reference TRBV5-5 and TRBJ2-5, the full variable domain reads DAGVTQSPTHLIKTRGQQVTLRCSPISGHKSVSWYQQVLGQGPQFIFQYYEKEERGRGNFPDRFSARQFPNYSSELNVNALLLGDSALYLCASSPWTKETQYFGPGTRLLVL.

This clonotype was seen only a few times. The J gene is TRBJ1-2, the V gene TRBV12-3 or TRBV12-4; maybe TRBD1 (5 bases). V lost 5 bases and J 6 bases, leaving 13 bases between the germline ends. The CDR3 covers 13 residues. The CDR3 loop is CASSPRDPHGYTF. CDR3 in DNA: TGTGCCAGCAGTCCCAGGGATCCGCATGGCTACACCTTC.

V is TRBV6-5 and J is TRBJ1-2; tentatively, D is TRBD1 (6 bases). Trimming took 4 bases from V and 4 from J, leaving 22 bases between them. The CDR3 covers 17 residues. Germline V CDR1 and CDR2: MNHEY, SVGAGI. CDR3 protein: CASSCSLGTSLPYGYTF. The DNA of the CDR3 is TGTGCCAGCAGTTGTTCACTCGGGACATCACTCCCCTATGGCTACACCTTC.